Shown below are 19 T cell receptor beta chains from a single sample sequenced in a study of CD8 T cells in ankylosing spondylitis. Study observations and caveats: Several highly homologous variants formed a TCR beta motif that appeared characteristic of ankylosing spondylitis blood.

These receptors lack a known antigen. TCRdb analysed the 5' RACE reads with MiXCR anew, one entry per CDR3 protein. The sample gives 500,000 to 650,000 distinct CDR3 sequences, under 5.5% of which show up once; 3% to 4% is in the top ten. What was sequenced was blood, either unsorted or a sorted T cell fraction (not recorded which). These receptors originate from a male donor with ankylosing spondylitis.

There are many counts of this clonotype. The J gene is TRBJ2-3, the V gene TRBV24-1; 10 bases align to TRBD2. J gave up 2 bases and V 3 bases, and 4 bases lay outside the gene matches. Germline lookup yields CDR1 KGHDR and CDR2 SFDVKD. This CDR3 has 16 residues. The CDR3, as DNA: TGTGCCACCAGTGATCCAACTAGCGGGGACACAGATACGCAGTATTTT. Translated, it gives CATSDPTSGDTDTQYF.

This clonotype was detected many times. This rearrangement joins TRBV3-1 to TRBJ2-2; D may be TRBD1 or TRBD2 (5 bases each). The CDR3 is 14 amino acids. V dropped 6 bases and J dropped 5 bases, with 13 bases sitting between them. In germline, CDR1 is LGHDT, CDR2 YNNKEL (reference sequence). DNA of the CDR3: TGTGCCAGCAGGAGGGGACCAGCGACCGGGGAGCTGTTTTTT. Protein sequence: CASRRGPATGELFF.

This clonotype turned up a few times. This chain's CDR3 is CSATSPGLAGVGRPFDTQYF. CDR3 DNA sequence: TGCAGTGCTACGTCCCCCGGGCTAGCGGGGGTAGGGCGACCTTTTGATACGCAGTATTTT. The rearrangement joins TRBV20-1 to TRBJ2-3; 10 bases map to TRBD2. This CDR3 is 20 amino acids long. Trimming took 4 bases from V and 6 from J; bases not matched to a gene: 25. The germline V gene has CDR1 DFQATT and CDR2 SNEGSKA (reference sequence).

This clonotype was counted ten times or more. V and J are TRBV7-2 and TRBJ2-4; D may be TRBD1 or TRBD2 (6 bases each). Trimming removed 3 bases from V and 7 bases from J, with 10 bases in between. The germline V gene has CDR1 SGHTA and CDR2 FQGNSA. This CDR3 region has 13 residues. The CDR3 nucleotides are TGTGCCAGCAGCTTGGGGGGCGCGAACATTCAGTACTTC. Translation gives CASSLGGANIQYF.

This clonotype was detected many times. This sequence joins TRBV9 and TRBJ2-3; no reliable D call. Trimming took 3 bases from V and 6 from J, leaving 11 bases between them. The CDR3 is 13 amino acids. CDR1 and CDR2 from the germline V gene are SGDLS and YYNGEE. The CDR3 here is CASSAGFQDTQYF. The CDR3 DNA follows: TGTGCCAGCAGCGCCGGGTTTCAGGATACGCAGTATTTT.

This clonotype was seen more than once but under ten times. This chain joins TRBV7-2 and TRBJ2-7; D unclear. The CDR3 has 14 amino acids. The ends were cut back, 1 base at V and 1 base at J, with 8 bases in the middle. Germline V CDR1 and CDR2: SGHTA, FQGNSA. In nucleotides, the CDR3 is TGTGCCAGCAGCTTAGGGCCCTGGTCCTACGAGCAGTACTTC. This gives the protein CASSLGPWSYEQYF.

This clonotype was seen a few times. The J gene is TRBJ2-1, the V gene TRBV21-1; TRBD1, the table's D call, lacks a check against the DNA. TRBV21-1 is a pseudogene locus. The CDR3 length is 12 residues. This CDR3 reads CASSKVPDREFF. The CDR3 bases are TGTGCCAGCAGCAAAGTACCGGACAGGGAGTTCTTC.

This clonotype was detected only a few times. The chain combines TRBV9 with TRBJ2-1; 7 bases are a match to TRBD2. Germline CDR1 and CDR2: SGDLS and YYNGEE. Trimming cost V 0 bases and J 7 bases; bases outside gene matches: 16. The CDR3 spans 18 residues. The CDR3 is CASSVAVASGLGANEQFF. The CDR3 DNA follows: TGTGCCAGCAGCGTAGCTGTGGCTAGCGGCCTAGGGGCAAATGAGCAGTTCTTC.

This clonotype was recorded many times. CDR3 residues: CASSLSLGWTEAFF. The CDR3 DNA reads as TGTGCCAGCAGTTTAAGCTTGGGCTGGACTGAAGCTTTCTTT. The rearrangement uses TRBV12-3 or TRBV12-4 and TRBJ1-1; D is undetermined. Deletions cut 2 bases from V and 5 bases from J, with 12 bases between. The CDR3 has 14 residues.

This clonotype was recorded at least ten times. The chain combines TRBV7-2 with TRBJ1-2; 9 nucleotides line up with TRBD1. Germline trimming cut 4 bases from V and 4 bases from J; bases unmatched to any gene: 4. Germline CDR1 SGHTA, CDR2 FQGNSA. The CDR3 is made up of 14 amino acids. The CDR3 region has the DNA TGTGCCAGCAGCTCCGGACAGGGGATCTATGGCTACACCTTC. Translation gives CASSSGQGIYGYTF.

Ten or more counts support this clonotype. This chain connects TRBV4-3 to TRBJ2-1; D assignment may be TRBD1 or TRBD2 (5 bases each). V was clipped by 3 bases and J by 3 bases, with 21 bases between them. The CDR3 length is 18 residues. CDR1 is LGHNA and CDR2 is YSLEER in the germline V gene. Written as DNA, the CDR3 is TGCGCCAGCAGCCACCTATACCGGGACCCTGGAATCTACAATGAGCAGTTCTTC. Its protein is CASSHLYRDPGIYNEQFF.

Many counts were recorded for this clonotype. The gene calls are TRBV5-1 and TRBJ2-5; the D gene could be TRBD1 or TRBD2 (6 bases each). The CDR3 covers 16 residues. Per germline, CDR1 SGHRS and CDR2 YFSETQ. The V gene lost 0 bases and the J gene lost 5 bases, with 17 bases spanning the gap. CDR3 sequence reads: CASSLVGTSTGETQYF. The CDR3, as DNA: TGCGCCAGCAGCTTGGTCGGGACTTCCACAGGGGAGACCCAGTACTTC.

This clonotype has at least ten counts. The chain links TRBV11-2 to TRBJ2-5, with 10 bases identical to TRBD2. V lost 3 bases, J lost 4 bases, and 2 bases stayed unmatched. Germline V gene data show CDR1 as SGHAT and CDR2 as FQNNGV. CDR3 length equals 14 residues. This CDR3 reads CASSFRTSGETQYF. DNA of the CDR3: TGTGCCAGCAGCTTTAGGACTAGCGGAGAGACCCAGTACTTC.

The chain carries TRBV7-6 and TRBJ2-1, with TRBD2 identical over 7 bases. The CDR3 length is 13 residues. Germline values: CDR1 SGHVS, CDR2 FNYEAQ. V trimming: 6 bases; J trimming: 9 bases; junction bases outside the gene matches: 8. The DNA of the CDR3 is TGTGCCAGCAGTAACGGGGGGAGTCGTGAGCAGTTCTTC. Its translation: CASSNGGSREQFF.

This clonotype showed up many times. The rearrangement joins TRBV11-2 to TRBJ2-7; TRBD2 is a possible D gene (5 bases). Germline V lookup: CDR1 SGHAT, CDR2 FQNNGV. V was pared by 3 bases and J by 4 bases, with 16 bases between. The CDR3 runs to 15 residues. The CDR3 region is CASSFTRERRYEQYF. The CDR3 coding sequence is TGTGCCAGCAGCTTCACCCGGGAAAGGAGGTACGAGCAGTACTTC.

This clonotype occurred many times. The gene calls are TRBV20-1 and TRBJ2-3, with D unclear. Between the trimmed V and J ends, which lost 1 base and 0 bases, there was a span of 17 bases. The CDR3 runs 17 residues. CDR1 and CDR2 from the germline V gene are DFQATT and SNEGSKA (reference sequence). The CDR3 DNA is TGCAGTGCTAGAGCTCACACAGCCCTATCTAGCACAGATACGCAGTATTTT. It encodes CSARAHTALSSTDTQYF.

The V gene is TRBV20-1, the J gene TRBJ2-1; D ambiguous. Germline loops: CDR1 DFQATT, CDR2 SNEGSKA (reference sequence). V dropped 0 bases and J dropped 6 bases, with 12 bases sitting between them. The CDR3 loop spans 14 amino acids. Here the CDR3 DNA reads TGCAGTGCTAGAGATCGATTACTCGTCAATGAGCAGTTCTTC. Its translation is CSARDRLLVNEQFF.

This clonotype was seen repeatedly, ten times or more. The gene calls are TRBV5-5 and TRBJ2-2, with D unclear. Germline CDR1 reads SGHKS; CDR2 reads YYEKEE (reference sequence). The CDR3 sequence is 13 residues long. Trimming took off 2 bases at V and 7 bases at J, with 9 bases between the two ends. This CDR3 is CASSLVGYGELFF. The CDR3 DNA reads as TGTGCCAGCAGCTTAGTTGGTTACGGGGAGCTGTTTTTT.

This clonotype was detected many times. This sequence joins TRBV29-1 and TRBJ2-5, with D possibly TRBD2 on 5 matching bases. This CDR3 has 12 amino acids. CDR1 is SQVTM, CDR2 ANQGSEA, per germline. The V gene lost 4 bases and the J gene lost 3 bases, with 9 bases spanning the gap. CDR3 DNA sequence: TGCAGCGTTGGAGCGGCAGAAGAGACCCAGTACTTC. Protein sequence: CSVGAAEETQYF.